Listed here are 27 T cell receptor beta chains from one sample, sequenced in a study of T cells in localized non-small cell lung cancer. Generated by immunoSEQ multiplex PCR, the TCRdb table keeps only in-frame clones and is missing some. The profile covers approximately 11,000 clones, with roughly 27% appearing a single time and 5.2% taken by the ten largest. The sample was lung tumor tissue, taken before any cancer treatment. These receptors were taken from a man between 35 and 75 years old with stage I lung adenocarcinoma.

The V gene is TRBV6-8, the J gene TRBJ1-1; no definite D call. The CDR3 extends over 12 amino acids. The germline V gene encodes CDR1 MNHGY and CDR2 SAAAGT. V dropped 7 bases and J dropped 5 bases, with 11 bases sitting between them. The CDR3 region is CASKMVWTEAFF. Here the CDR3 DNA reads TGTGCCAGCAAGATGGTGTGGACTGAAGCTTTCTTT.

This clone was counted ten times or more. Germline and junction disagree at one end, which may indicate a read error. The chain is built from TRBV6-8 and TRBJ1-2, with 9 bases lining up with TRBD1. Per germline, CDR1 MNHGY and CDR2 SAAAGT. The CDR3 spans 12 residues. Here the CDR3 DNA reads TGTGCCATCAGTGGGGACAGGGATGGCTACACCTTC. Translated, it gives CAISGDRDGYTF.

The chain combines TRBV5-1 with TRBJ2-3, with TRBD1 identical over 8 bases. CDR3 length equals 14 residues. Trimming cost V 0 bases and J 4 bases; bases outside gene matches: 1. CDR1 SGHRS and CDR2 YFSETQ come from the germline V gene. CDR3 protein: CASSLAGQADTQYF. CDR3 sequence (DNA): TGCGCCAGCAGCTTGGCGGGACAGGCAGATACGCAGTATTTT.

This clone was detected a few times. The chain recombines TRBV10-2 with TRBJ1-1, with 9 bases aligning to TRBD1. The CDR3 has 14 amino acids. The junction had 11 bases not matched to a gene; V was cut back by 10 bases and J by 5 bases. Looked up from germline, CDR1 is WSHSY and CDR2 is SAAADI. The CDR3 here is CAIKSGTGYTEAFF. The CDR3 bases are TGCGCCATTAAATCCGGGACAGGGTATACTGAAGCTTTCTTT.

The J gene is TRBJ1-5, the V gene TRBV11-3; D not resolved. This CDR3 region has 15 residues. Trimming shortened V by 7 bases and J by 6 bases, and 19 bases separated the two germline ends. Looked up from germline, CDR1 is SGHNT and CDR2 is YENEEA. CDR3: CASTFGWGSGQPQHF. CDR3 bases: TGTGCCAGCACCTTTGGGTGGGGATCAGGTCAGCCCCAGCATTTT. The full variable domain, completed using reference TRBV11-3 and TRBJ1-5, is EAGVVQSPRYKIIEKKQPVAFWCNPISGHNTLYWYLQNLGQGPELLIRYENEEAVDDSQLPKDRFSAERLKGVDSTLKIQPAELGDSAVYLCASTFGWGSGQPQHFGDGTRLSIL.

The chain recombines TRBV12-2 with TRBJ2-1; the table calls TRBD2, which could not be checked here. TRBV12-2 is a pseudogene locus. This CDR3 comprises 15 residues. The CDR3 sequence: CASGTSGGSHNEQFF. CDR3 DNA: TGTGCCAGTGGGACTAGCGGGGGGAGCCACAATGAGCAGTTCTTC.

This chain joins TRBV5-1 and TRBJ2-1; TRBD2 matches at 11 bases. Trimming cost V 0 bases and J 4 bases; bases outside gene matches: 6. Germline V lookup: CDR1 SGHRS, CDR2 YFSETQ. The length of the CDR3 is 17 residues. DNA of the CDR3: TGCGCCAGCAGCTTGGTTCCAACTAGCGGGGGTTACAATGAGCAGTTCTTC. Its protein is CASSLVPTSGGYNEQFF.

This clone was counted between two and nine times. The genes are TRBV14 and TRBJ2-1; D not certain. Germline CDR1 reads SGHDN; CDR2 reads FVKESK. V lost 4 bases, J lost 8 bases, and 6 bases lay in between. This CDR3 spans 11 amino acids. This CDR3 reads CASSRLYEQFF. The CDR3 DNA follows: TGTGCCAGCAGCCGGCTCTATGAGCAGTTCTTC.

In its sample, this clone was seen a few times. V and J are TRBV18 and TRBJ1-5; D gene unclear. V gave up 5 bases and J gave up 6 bases, with 14 bases separating them. Germline CDR1 reads KGHSH; CDR2 reads LQKENI. CDR3 length equals 14 residues. The DNA of the CDR3 is TGTGCCAGCTCAAGAGAGGTAGGCGGTCAGCCCCAGCATTTT. This translates into CASSREVGGQPQHF. Full variable domain (rest looked up from reference TRBV18 and TRBJ1-5): NAGVMQNPRHLVRRRGQEARLRCSPMKGHSHVYWYRQLPEEGLKFMVYLQKENIIDESGMPKERFSAEFPKEGPSILRIQQVVRGDSAAYFCASSREVGGQPQHFGDGTRLSIL.

The chain combines TRBV29-1 with TRBJ2-3; TRBD1 matches 11 bases. Germline V gene data show CDR1 as SQVTM and CDR2 as ANQGSEA. J lost 5 bases, V lost 5 bases, and 6 bases had no gene match. The CDR3 sequence is 14 residues long. CDR3 sequence reads: CSVSWGTGGDTQYF. As DNA, the CDR3 is TGCAGCGTTAGTTGGGGGACAGGGGGAGATACGCAGTATTTT.

DNA for the CDR3: TGTGCCTGGAGTTTAGGGGGGACAGGGGCAGGGGCAGTCTACACCTTC. Protein sequence: CAWSLGGTGAGAVYTF. This chain uses TRBV30 with TRBJ1-2; 10 positions agree with TRBD1. V lost 2 bases, J lost 10 bases, and 16 bases stayed unmatched. The germline gives CDR1 GTSNPN, CDR2 SVGIG (reference sequence). This CDR3 contains 16 residues.

The chain is built from TRBV6-8 and TRBJ2-6; D is undetermined. From germline, CDR1 is MNHGY and CDR2 SAAAGT. The V end was cut by 6 bases, the J end by 1 base, with 10 bases between. This CDR3 has 15 residues. The CDR3, as DNA: TGTGCCAGCAGCCCTACCTCTTCTGGGGCCAACGTCCTGACTTTC. Amino acid sequence: CASSPTSSGANVLTF.

This clone has only a few counts. The chain uses TRBV11-3 and TRBJ2-5; perhaps TRBD2 as D (5 bases). This CDR3 contains 14 residues. Germline-derived CDR1 and CDR2 are SGHNT and YENEEA. V lost 5 bases to trimming and J lost 0 bases, with 10 bases between them. The CDR3 nucleotides read TGTGCCAGCAGCCCTGCCGGGGACCAAGAGACCCAGTACTTC. Translating gives CASSPAGDQETQYF.

This clone showed up many times. The rearrangement joins TRBV15 to TRBJ2-7; 7 nucleotides agree with TRBD1. Looked up from germline, CDR1 is LNHNV and CDR2 is YYDKDF (reference sequence). The length of the CDR3 is 13 residues. With V trimmed by 6 bases and J by 1 base, 3 bases remained unmatched. The chain's CDR3 is CATRTDRSYEQYF. The CDR3 bases are TGTGCCACCAGGACGGACAGGTCCTACGAGCAGTACTTC.

The chain combines TRBV2 with TRBJ2-1; 11 nucleotides align to TRBD2. CDR3 length: 18 amino acids. Germline V gene data show CDR1 as SNHLY and CDR2 as FYNNEI. The ends lost 4 bases at V and 0 bases at J; junction bases unmatched: 8. CDR3 region: CASSVSGGVRSSYNEQFF. CDR3 DNA: TGTGCCAGCAGTGTTAGCGGGGGGGTCCGAAGCTCCTACAATGAGCAGTTCTTC.

V gene TRBV4-1 combines with J gene TRBJ1-5; D is unresolved. The CDR3 is 14 residues long. V was pared by 4 bases and J by 7 bases, with 14 bases between. Germline lookup yields CDR1 MGHRA and CDR2 YSYEKL. The CDR3 sequence is CASSRFPPRQPQHF. The CDR3 DNA reads TGCGCCAGCAGCCGTTTCCCCCCCCGCCAGCCCCAGCATTTT.

The rearrangement uses TRBV11-3 and TRBJ1-6; TRBD1 matches 8 bases. V shed 0 bases, J shed 10 bases, and the junction held 5 bases outside the gene matches. Germline-derived CDR1 and CDR2 are SGHNT and YENEEA. The CDR3 is 15 residues long. The CDR3 is CASSLEDRVGSPLHF. The DNA of the CDR3 is TGTGCCAGCAGCTTAGAGGACAGGGTCGGGTCACCCCTCCACTTT.

The rearrangement joins TRBV9 to TRBJ2-4; D ambiguous. Germline assignment: CDR1 SGDLS and CDR2 YYNGEE. The length of the CDR3 is 14 residues. The V end was cut by 5 bases, the J end by 0 bases, with 9 bases between. The CDR3 sequence is CASSEGLAKNIQYF. CDR3 sequence (DNA): TGTGCCAGCAGTGAAGGGCTAGCCAAAAACATTCAGTACTTC.

A few counts support this clone. The rearrangement links TRBV30 to TRBJ1-5; perhaps TRBD1 as D (6 bases). Trimming cost V 2 bases and J 1 base, with 9 bases left between them. Germline loops: CDR1 GTSNPN, CDR2 SVGIG (reference sequence). This CDR3 is built from 14 residues. CDR3 sequence: CAWSLGQSNQPQHF. CDR3 nucleotide sequence: TGTGCCTGGAGTCTAGGACAGAGCAATCAGCCCCAGCATTTT.

This clone was observed a single time. This chain uses TRBV19 with TRBJ1-4; 7 bases are a match to TRBD1. After removal of 6 bases from V and 2 bases from J, the junction contained 9 bases not matched to a gene. This CDR3 region has 16 residues. Germline CDR1 and CDR2: LNHDA and SQIVND (reference sequence). CDR3 nucleotide sequence: TGTGCCAGTAGAAAAATAGGGGGCGGGACTAATGAAAAACTGTTTTTT. This encodes CASRKIGGGTNEKLFF. Filled out from reference TRBV19 and TRBJ1-4, the complete variable domain reads DGGITQSPKYLFRKEGQNVTLSCEQNLNHDAMYWYRQDPGQGLRLIYYSQIVNDFQKGDIAEGYSVSREKKESFPLTVTSAQKNPTAFYLCASRKIGGGTNEKLFFGSGTQLSVL.

The table lists this clone with a few counts. This sequence joins TRBV9 and TRBJ1-2; 8 bases agree with TRBD1. The CDR3 has 13 residues. Germline assignment: CDR1 SGDLS and CDR2 YYNGEE. Trimming took 4 bases from V and 5 from J; bases not matched to a gene: 4. CDR3 amino acids: CASSPQGEYGYTF. In DNA, the CDR3 is TGTGCCAGCAGCCCACAGGGGGAGTATGGCTACACCTTC.

The sample holds a few counts of this clone. V usage is TRBV19 and J usage is TRBJ2-1, with TRBD1 identical over 7 bases. The CDR3 is 14 residues long. Germline-derived CDR1 and CDR2 are LNHDA and SQIVND (reference sequence). V lost 3 bases, J lost 9 bases, and 8 bases stayed unmatched. CDR3 in DNA: TGTGCCAGTAGTATTGGCCCAGGGGGTGGTGAGCAGTTCTTC. As protein: CASSIGPGGGEQFF. Based on the CDR3 plus reference TRBV19 and TRBJ2-1, the full variable domain is DGGITQSPKYLFRKEGQNVTLSCEQNLNHDAMYWYRQDPGQGLRLIYYSQIVNDFQKGDIAEGYSVSREKKESFPLTVTSAQKNPTAFYLCASSIGPGGGEQFFGPGTRLTVL.

The chain carries TRBV25-1 and TRBJ1-6, with D perhaps TRBD1 (6 bases). Per the germline V gene, CDR1 is MGHDK and CDR2 is SYGVNS. The CDR3 has 13 residues. The ends were cut back, 8 bases at V and 9 bases at J, with 14 bases in the middle. DNA of the CDR3: TGTGCCAGCCACGGGACACGTCCTTCACCCCTCCACTTT. Translation gives CASHGTRPSPLHF.

This clone was counted a few times. This chain links TRBV6-1 with TRBJ1-2; the match to TRBD1 covers 8 bases. CDR3 size: 15 residues. CDR1 and CDR2 from the germline V gene are MNHNS and SASEGT. V dropped 0 bases and J dropped 4; count of bases not matched to a gene: 4. CDR3 protein: CASSEAPGGGYGYTF. CDR3 nucleotide sequence: TGTGCCAGCAGTGAAGCCCCAGGGGGCGGCTATGGCTACACCTTC.

By proportion, this clone is medium-sized. The V gene is TRBV6-8, the J gene TRBJ1-5; TRBD1 matches 7 bases. The CDR3 sequence is 15 residues long. The J segment lost 0 bases and the V segment lost 7 bases, leaving 6 bases of the junction unmatched. Germline-derived CDR1 and CDR2 are MNHGY and SAAAGT. CDR3 region: CASKGAANSNQPQHF. For the CDR3, the DNA is TGTGCCAGCAAGGGGGCGGCGAATAGCAATCAGCCCCAGCATTTT.

The V gene is TRBV29-1, the J gene TRBJ1-1, with D uncertain. In germline, CDR1 is SQVTM, CDR2 ANQGSEA. This CDR3 comprises 13 residues. V lost 3 bases to trimming and J lost 1 base, with 9 bases between them. The CDR3 region is CSVDLWGNTEAFF. Here the CDR3 DNA reads TGCAGCGTTGATCTATGGGGGAACACTGAAGCTTTCTTT.

J is TRBJ1-2 and V is TRBV6-8; D call uncertain. V shed 11 bases and J shed 4 bases, with 14 bases lying between them. There are 12 residues in the CDR3. The V gene's germline CDR1 is MNHGY and CDR2 SAAAGT. CDR3 region: CAARADPYGYTF. For the CDR3, the DNA is TGTGCCGCGAGGGCGGATCCCTATGGCTACACCTTC.